The T cell receptor (beta chain) under discussion was sequenced for a study of response to subunit inactivated influenza vaccine. Deletions cut 4 bases from V and 5 bases from J, with 18 bases between. CDR3 length: 16 residues. Per the germline V gene, CDR1 is SGHRS and CDR2 is YFSETQ. Study-wide points: Authors suggested that a seasonal influenza vaccination recruits few new T cells each time.

About this clonotype: Its antigen is as yet unknown.

TCRdb re-called the RT-PCR reads with MiXCR, one entry per CDR3 protein. The sample gives 500,000 to 600,000 distinct CDR3 sequences, approximately 7.6% of which show up once; roughly 13% is in the top ten. The clonotype was recovered from a man aged 50-75 years who received an inactivated influenza vaccine. The sequences come from PBMCs from blood, collected less than 30 months after vaccination. The rearrangement links TRBV5-1 to TRBJ2-2; a possible D gene is TRBD2 (6 bases). The CDR3 DNA follows: TGCGCCAGCAGCGCGGGGACGGCGTACCAGACCGGGGAGCTGTTTTTT. Encoded protein: CASSAGTAYQTGELFF.